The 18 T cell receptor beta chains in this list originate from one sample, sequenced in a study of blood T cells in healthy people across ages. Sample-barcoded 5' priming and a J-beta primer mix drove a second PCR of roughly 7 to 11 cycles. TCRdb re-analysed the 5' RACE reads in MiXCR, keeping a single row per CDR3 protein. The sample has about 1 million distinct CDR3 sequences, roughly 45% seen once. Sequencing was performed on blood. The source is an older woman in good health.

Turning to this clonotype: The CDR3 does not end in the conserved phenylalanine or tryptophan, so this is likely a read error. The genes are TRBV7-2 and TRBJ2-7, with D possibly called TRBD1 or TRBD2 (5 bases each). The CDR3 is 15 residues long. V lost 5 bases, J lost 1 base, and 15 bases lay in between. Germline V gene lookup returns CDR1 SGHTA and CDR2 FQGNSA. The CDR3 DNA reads TGTGCCAGCAGCCTCCCGCCGGGACCTTCCTACGAGCAGTACCTC. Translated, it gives CASSLPPGPSYEQYL.

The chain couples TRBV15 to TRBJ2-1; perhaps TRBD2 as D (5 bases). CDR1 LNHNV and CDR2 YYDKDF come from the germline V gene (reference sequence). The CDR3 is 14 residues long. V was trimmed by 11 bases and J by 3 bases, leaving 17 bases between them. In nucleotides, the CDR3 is TGTGCCCTTTCCACCGGAGGATACTACAATGAGCAGTTCTTC. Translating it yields CALSTGGYYNEQFF.

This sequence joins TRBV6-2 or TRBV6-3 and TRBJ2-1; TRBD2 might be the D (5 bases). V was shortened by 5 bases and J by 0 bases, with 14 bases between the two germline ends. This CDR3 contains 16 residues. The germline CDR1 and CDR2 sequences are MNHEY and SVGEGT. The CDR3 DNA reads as TGTGCCAGCAGTGTCAGGTGGAGCGGCTCCTACAATGAGCAGTTCTTC. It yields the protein CASSVRWSGSYNEQFF.

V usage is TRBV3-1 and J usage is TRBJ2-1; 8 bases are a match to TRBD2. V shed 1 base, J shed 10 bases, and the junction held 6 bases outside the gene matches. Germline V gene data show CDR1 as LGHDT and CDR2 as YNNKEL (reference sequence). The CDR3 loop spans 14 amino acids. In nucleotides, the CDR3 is TGTGCCAGCAGCCAAGGGTTAACTAGCGGCGAGCAGTTCTTC. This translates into CASSQGLTSGEQFF.

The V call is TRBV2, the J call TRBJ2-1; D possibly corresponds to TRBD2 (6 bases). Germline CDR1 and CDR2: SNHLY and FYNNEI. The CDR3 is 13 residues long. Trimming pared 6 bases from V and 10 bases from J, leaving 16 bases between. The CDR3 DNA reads TGTGCCAGCAGCGCTCGGAGGGTAGGCGAGCAGTTCTTC. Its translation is CASSARRVGEQFF.

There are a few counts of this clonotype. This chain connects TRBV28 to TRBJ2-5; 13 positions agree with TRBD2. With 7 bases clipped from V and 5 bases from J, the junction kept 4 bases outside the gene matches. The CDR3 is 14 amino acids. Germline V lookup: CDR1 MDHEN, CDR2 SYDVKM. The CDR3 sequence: CASNGLAGVETQYF. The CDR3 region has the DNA TGTGCCAGCAACGGACTAGCGGGAGTGGAGACCCAGTACTTC.

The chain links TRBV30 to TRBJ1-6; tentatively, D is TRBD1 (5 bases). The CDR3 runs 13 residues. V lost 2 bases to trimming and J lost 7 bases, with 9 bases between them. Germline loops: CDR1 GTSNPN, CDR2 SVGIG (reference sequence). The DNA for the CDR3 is TGTGCCTGGAGTCAGGGATACAATTCACCCCTCCACTTT. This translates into CAWSQGYNSPLHF. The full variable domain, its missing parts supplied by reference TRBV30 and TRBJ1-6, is SQTIHQWPATLVQPVGSPLSLECTVEGTSNPNLYWYRQAAGRGLQLLFYSVGIGQISSEVPQNLSASRPQDRQFILSSKKLLLSDSGFYLCAWSQGYNSPLHFGNGTRLTVT.

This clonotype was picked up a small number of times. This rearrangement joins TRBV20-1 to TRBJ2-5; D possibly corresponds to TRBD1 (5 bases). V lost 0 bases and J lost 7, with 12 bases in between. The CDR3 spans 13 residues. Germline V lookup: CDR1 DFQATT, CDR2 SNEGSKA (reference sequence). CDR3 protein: CSAREGQSGTQYF. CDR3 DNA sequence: TGCAGTGCTAGAGAGGGGCAATCGGGGACCCAGTACTTC.

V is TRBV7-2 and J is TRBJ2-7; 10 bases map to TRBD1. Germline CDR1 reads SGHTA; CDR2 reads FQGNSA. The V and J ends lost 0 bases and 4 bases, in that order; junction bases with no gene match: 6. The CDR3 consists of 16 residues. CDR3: CASSLAHGQGGYEQYF. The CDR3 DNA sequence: TGTGCCAGCAGCTTAGCCCACGGACAGGGGGGTTACGAGCAGTACTTC.

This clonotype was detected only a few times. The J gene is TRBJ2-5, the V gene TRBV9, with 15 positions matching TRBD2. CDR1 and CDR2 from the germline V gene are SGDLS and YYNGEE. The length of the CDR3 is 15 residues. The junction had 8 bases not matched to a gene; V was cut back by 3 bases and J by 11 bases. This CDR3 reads CASSATGLAGGGQYF. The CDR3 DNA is TGTGCCAGCAGCGCGACGGGACTAGCGGGAGGAGGGCAGTACTTC.

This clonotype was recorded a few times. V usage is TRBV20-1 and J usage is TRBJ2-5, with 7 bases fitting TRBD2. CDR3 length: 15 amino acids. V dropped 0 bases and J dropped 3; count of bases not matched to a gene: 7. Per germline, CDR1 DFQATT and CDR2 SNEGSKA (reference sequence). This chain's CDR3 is CSARDPGGRKETQYF. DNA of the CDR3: TGCAGTGCTAGAGATCCGGGGGGACGCAAAGAGACCCAGTACTTC.

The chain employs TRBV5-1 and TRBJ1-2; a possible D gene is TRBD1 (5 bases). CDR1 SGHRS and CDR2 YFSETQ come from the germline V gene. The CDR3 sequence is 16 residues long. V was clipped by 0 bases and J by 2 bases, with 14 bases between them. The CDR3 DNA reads TGCGCCAGCAGCTTGGGCCTGGCGACAGCGAACTATGGCTACACCTTC. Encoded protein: CASSLGLATANYGYTF.

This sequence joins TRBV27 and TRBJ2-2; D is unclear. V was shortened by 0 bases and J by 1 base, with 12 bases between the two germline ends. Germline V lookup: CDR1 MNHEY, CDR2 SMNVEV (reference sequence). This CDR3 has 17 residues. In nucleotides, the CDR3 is TGTGCCAGCAGTTTATCCGGGTCCAGAGTGAACACCGGGGAGCTGTTTTTT. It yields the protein CASSLSGSRVNTGELFF.

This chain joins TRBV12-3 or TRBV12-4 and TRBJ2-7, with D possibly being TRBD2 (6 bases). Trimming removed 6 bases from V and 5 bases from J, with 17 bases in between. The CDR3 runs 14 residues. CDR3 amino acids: CASSQRDWNDEQYF. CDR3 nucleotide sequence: TGTGCCAGCAGCCAAAGGGACTGGAACGACGAGCAGTACTTC.

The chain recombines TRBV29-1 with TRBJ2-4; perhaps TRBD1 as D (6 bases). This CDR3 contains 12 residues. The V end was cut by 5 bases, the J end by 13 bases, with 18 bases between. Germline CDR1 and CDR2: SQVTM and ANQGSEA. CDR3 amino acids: CSVTITGREQYF. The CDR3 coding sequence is TGCAGCGTTACCATCACAGGGAGAGAGCAGTACTTC.

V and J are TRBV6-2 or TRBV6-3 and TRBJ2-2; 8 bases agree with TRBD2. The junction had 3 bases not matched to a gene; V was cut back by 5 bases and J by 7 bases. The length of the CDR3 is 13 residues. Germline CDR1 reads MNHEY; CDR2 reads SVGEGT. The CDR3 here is CASSNAGGGELFF. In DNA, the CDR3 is TGTGCCAGCAGTAACGCGGGGGGCGGGGAGCTGTTTTTT.

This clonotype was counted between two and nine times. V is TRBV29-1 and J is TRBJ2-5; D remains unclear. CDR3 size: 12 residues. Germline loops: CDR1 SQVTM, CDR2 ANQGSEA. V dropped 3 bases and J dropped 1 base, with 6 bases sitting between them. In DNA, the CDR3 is TGCAGCGTTGATGCCCCCCAAGAGACCCAGTACTTC. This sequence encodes CSVDAPQETQYF.

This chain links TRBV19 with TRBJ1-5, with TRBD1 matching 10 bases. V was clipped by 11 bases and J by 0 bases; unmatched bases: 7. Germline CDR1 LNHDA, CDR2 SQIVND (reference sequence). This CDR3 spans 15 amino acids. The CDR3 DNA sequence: TGTGCCGCGACCGGGACAGGGGTTAGCAATCAGCCCCAGCATTTT. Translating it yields CAATGTGVSNQPQHF.